A single sample is the source of the 30 T cell receptor beta chains below, sequenced in a study of T-cell memory formation after mild COVID-19. TCRdb redid the calling of the 5' RACE reads with MiXCR, one entry per CDR3 protein. Of hundreds of thousands of distinct CDR3 sequences detected, 16% appear once; the ten largest clones hold around a fifth. The material sequenced was PBMCs or a T cell subset sorted from them (not recorded which). The receptors come from a man between 18 and 35 years old who had mild COVID-19 (a few samples of this study predate the infection). Cell type and time point are not known.

Notes on this clonotype: A read error may account for a junction end that differs from germline. The V and J genes are TRBV7-7 and TRBJ2-5; D is unclear. From germline, CDR1 is SSHAT and CDR2 FNYEAQ (reference sequence). The CDR3 loop spans 13 amino acids. In DNA, the CDR3 is TGTGCTAGCAGCGAACGAGCTTTGGGGACCCAGTACTTC. Translated: CASSERALGTQYF. The full variable domain, its missing parts supplied by reference TRBV7-7 and TRBJ2-5, is GAGVSQSPRYKVTKRGQDVTLRCDPISSHATLYWYQQALGQGPEFLTYFNYEAQPDKSGLPSDRFSAERPEGSISTLTIQRTEQRDSAMYRCASSERALGTQYFGPGTRLLVL.

The chain joins TRBV5-1 to TRBJ2-3; 10 nucleotides align to TRBD1. Germline assignment: CDR1 SGHRS and CDR2 YFSETQ. This CDR3 is 15 amino acids long. Unmatched junction bases numbered 7, after V lost 5 bases and J lost 4 bases. CDR3 in DNA: TGCGCCAGCAGAAGCCGGGACAGGGGATCAGATACGCAGTATTTT. Translation gives CASRSRDRGSDTQYF.

There are a few counts of this clonotype. The chain couples TRBV6-1 to TRBJ2-7; 8 nucleotides line up with TRBD1. J gave up 6 bases and V 8 bases, and 9 bases lay outside the gene matches. Germline CDR1 reads MNHNS; CDR2 reads SASEGT. The CDR3 loop spans 13 amino acids. The CDR3 loop is CASSRQGWVEQYV. CDR3 nucleotide sequence: TGTGCCAGCTCCCGACAGGGGTGGGTCGAGCAGTACGTC.

This clonotype showed up just a few times. This chain connects TRBV12-3 or TRBV12-4 to TRBJ1-2; D is unclear. The V end was cut by 3 bases, the J end by 7 bases, with 9 bases between. The CDR3 totals 12 residues. The CDR3 here is CASSFVWGGYTF. In DNA form, the CDR3 reads TGTGCCAGCAGTTTTGTCTGGGGTGGCTACACCTTC.

This rearrangement joins TRBV5-1 to TRBJ2-1; D possibly matches TRBD1 or TRBD2 (6 bases each). The ends were cut back, 6 bases at V and 1 base at J, with 14 bases in the middle. Per germline, CDR1 SGHRS and CDR2 YFSETQ. This CDR3 region has 15 residues. CDR3 bases: TGCGCCAGCAAGATGGAGGGGGTTTCCTACAATGAGCAGTTCTTC. This gives the protein CASKMEGVSYNEQFF.

In its sample, this clonotype was seen a few times. The V and J genes are TRBV9 and TRBJ1-6; D possibly corresponds to TRBD1 (5 bases). Germline V gene lookup returns CDR1 SGDLS and CDR2 YYNGEE. Trimming pared 3 bases from V and 10 bases from J, leaving 20 bases between. The CDR3 has 16 residues. The CDR3 here is CASSADTGTVVSPLHF. The CDR3 DNA reads as TGTGCCAGCAGCGCCGATACAGGAACCGTTGTGTCACCCCTCCACTTT.

This clonotype was seen a few times. The chain links TRBV10-3 to TRBJ2-7; perhaps TRBD1 as D (5 bases). V shed 6 bases and J shed 4 bases, with 10 bases lying between them. The CDR3 totals 12 residues. Per germline, CDR1 ENHRY and CDR2 SYGVKD. The CDR3 protein is CAIRTEKYEQYV. In nucleotides, the CDR3 is TGTGCCATCAGGACAGAAAAATACGAGCAGTACGTC.

The chain couples TRBV24-1 to TRBJ2-5; possible D gene TRBD2, 5 bases. V lost 1 base and J lost 3, with 8 bases in between. Germline V CDR1 and CDR2: KGHDR, SFDVKD. The CDR3 covers 14 residues. CDR3 in DNA: TGTGCCACCAGTGATTTCCGGGGTGAAGAGACCCAGTACTTC. This translates into CATSDFRGEETQYF.

V usage is TRBV5-1 and J usage is TRBJ2-2; D call uncertain. V lost 4 bases and J lost 6, with 13 bases in between. CDR1 and CDR2 from the germline V gene are SGHRS and YFSETQ. The CDR3 spans 14 residues. Here the CDR3 reads CASSVDLGAGELFF. The DNA for the CDR3 is TGCGCCAGCAGCGTGGACCTGGGTGCCGGGGAGCTGTTTTTT. The full variable domain, completed using reference TRBV5-1 and TRBJ2-2, is KAGVTQTPRYLIKTRGQQVTLSCSPISGHRSVSWYQQTPGQGLQFLFEYFSETQRNKGNFPGRFSGRQFSNSRSEMNVSTLELGDSALYLCASSVDLGAGELFFGEGSRLTVL.

This chain joins TRBV20-1 and TRBJ2-5, with 12 nucleotides matching TRBD2. Germline V CDR1 and CDR2: DFQATT, SNEGSKA (reference sequence). V gave up 6 bases and J gave up 3 bases; unmatched junction bases: 2. The CDR3 consists of 13 residues. The CDR3 region is CSAASGGEETQYF. In DNA, the CDR3 is TGCAGTGCCGCTAGCGGGGGGGAAGAGACCCAGTACTTC.

The rearrangement joins TRBV4-1 to TRBJ2-1, with D uncertain. The V end was cut by 3 bases, the J end by 6 bases, with 3 bases between. CDR3 length: 11 amino acids. Germline V gene sequence: CDR1 MGHRA, CDR2 YSYEKL. The CDR3 loop reads CASSHFNEQFF. In DNA form, the CDR3 reads TGCGCCAGCAGCCATTTCAATGAGCAGTTCTTC.

Only a few counts were recorded for this clonotype. The genes are TRBV7-9 and TRBJ2-1, with TRBD1 identical over 10 bases. Trimming removed 1 base from V and 6 bases from J; junction bases left unmatched: 6. This CDR3 is built from 16 residues. Germline V gene data show CDR1 as SEHNR and CDR2 as FQNEAQ (reference sequence). CDR3 region: CASSLGRTGGVNEQFF. The CDR3 region has the DNA TGTGCCAGCAGCTTAGGCCGGACAGGGGGAGTCAATGAGCAGTTCTTC.

In its sample, this clonotype was seen a few times. The chain has TRBV28 and TRBJ2-3; D gene unclear. V lost 6 bases and J 0 bases, leaving 10 bases between the germline ends. The CDR3 sequence is 14 residues long. Germline loops: CDR1 MDHEN, CDR2 SYDVKM. The CDR3 loop is CASSPGYSTDTQYF. CDR3 DNA: TGTGCCAGCAGCCCCGGATACAGCACAGATACGCAGTATTTT.

The rearrangement uses TRBV4-1 and TRBJ1-1, with D perhaps TRBD1 (5 bases). CDR1 MGHRA and CDR2 YSYEKL come from the germline V gene. V lost 1 base, J lost 4 bases, and 16 bases lay in between. The CDR3 is made up of 16 amino acids. The CDR3 region is CASSQVGGWIVTEAFF. CDR3 nucleotides: TGCGCCAGCAGCCAAGTGGGGGGTTGGATTGTCACTGAAGCTTTCTTT.

The genes are TRBV5-5 and TRBJ1-2; D remains ambiguous. With 1 base removed from V and 7 bases from J, the gap between germline ends came to 11 bases. The length of the CDR3 is 13 residues. Germline assignment: CDR1 SGHKS and CDR2 YYEKEE (reference sequence). CDR3 nucleotide sequence: TGTGCCAGCAGCTTGCCCCGTACCGTTGGCTACACCTTC. Amino acids: CASSLPRTVGYTF.

The gene calls are TRBV20-1 and TRBJ2-5; possible D gene TRBD1, 6 bases. CDR1 is DFQATT and CDR2 is SNEGSKA in the germline V gene (reference sequence). This CDR3 has 14 residues. The V and J ends lost 7 bases and 6 bases respectively, with 21 bases between them. The CDR3 region has the DNA TGCAGTGTTTCCGGGACACCTCCTTTGAAGACCCAGTACTTC. Its protein is CSVSGTPPLKTQYF.

The chain carries TRBV6-5 and TRBJ2-3; TRBD1 matches at 10 bases. J lost 4 bases, V lost 0 bases, and 7 bases had no gene match. The CDR3 consists of 17 residues. Germline CDR1 is MNHEY and CDR2 is SVGAGI. CDR3 amino acids: CASSYSTGGDNPDTQYF. CDR3 DNA sequence: TGTGCCAGCAGTTACTCGACAGGGGGCGATAACCCAGATACGCAGTATTTT.

The gene calls are TRBV9 and TRBJ2-1; 10 bases match TRBD1. Germline CDR1 SGDLS, CDR2 YYNGEE. The CDR3 is made up of 17 amino acids. V lost 0 bases to trimming and J lost 8 bases; unmatched junction nucleotides: 11. The CDR3 spells CASSVGTEDRGKYEQFF. Here the CDR3 DNA reads TGTGCCAGCAGCGTAGGGACTGAGGACAGGGGGAAGTATGAGCAGTTCTTC.

This clonotype was observed a few times. The chain has TRBV7-9 and TRBJ1-4, with a possible D match to TRBD1 (6 bases). Per germline, CDR1 SEHNR and CDR2 FQNEAQ (reference sequence). The CDR3 runs to 14 residues. The V gene lost 5 bases and the J gene lost 8 bases, with 15 bases spanning the gap. As DNA, the CDR3 is TGTGCCAGCAGCCACAGGGTTCAAGGGGAAAAACTGTTTTTT. As protein: CASSHRVQGEKLFF. Using reference TRBV7-9 and TRBJ1-4 for the parts outside the CDR3, the full variable domain is DTGVSQNPRHKITKRGQNVTFRCDPISEHNRLYWYRQTLGQGPEFLTYFQNEAQLEKSRLLSDRFSAERPKGSFSTLEIQRTEQGDSAMYLCASSHRVQGEKLFFGSGTQLSVL.

The rearrangement joins TRBV12-3 or TRBV12-4 to TRBJ2-5; D might be TRBD2 (6 bases). This CDR3 comprises 14 residues. The V and J ends lost 6 bases and 5 bases respectively, with 16 bases between them. The CDR3 DNA reads as TGTGCCAGCAGCCAGAGTAGCGGAGGGGAGACCCAGTACTTC. Translation gives CASSQSSGGETQYF.

The rearrangement uses TRBV28 and TRBJ2-7; maybe TRBD1 (6 bases). The CDR3 sequence is 12 residues long. Germline V gives CDR1 MDHEN, CDR2 SYDVKM. V was cut by 6 bases and J by 5 bases, with 11 bases left in between. The CDR3 coding sequence is TGTGCCAGCAGCGAACAGGGTCACGAGCAGTACTTC. As protein: CASSEQGHEQYF.

This sequence joins TRBV29-1 and TRBJ2-1; D ambiguous. The CDR3 has 14 residues. Germline assignment: CDR1 SQVTM and CDR2 ANQGSEA. V lost 5 bases and J lost 2, with 13 bases in between. Here the CDR3 reads CSVHLSQAYNEQFF. CDR3 coding DNA: TGCAGCGTTCACCTTTCGCAGGCCTACAATGAGCAGTTCTTC.

This clonotype appeared many times. The chain recombines TRBV20-1 with TRBJ2-7, with D tentatively TRBD1 (6 bases). The V gene's germline CDR1 is DFQATT and CDR2 SNEGSKA (reference sequence). The CDR3 runs 12 residues. V was clipped by 4 bases and J by 3 bases, with 10 bases between them. Here the CDR3 DNA reads TGCAGTGCTAAGGGGGTGAACTACGAGCAGTACGTC. Residues: CSAKGVNYEQYV.

The table lists this clonotype with a few counts. The chain combines TRBV6-6 with TRBJ2-5; D uncertain. From germline, CDR1 is MNHNY and CDR2 SVGAGI (reference sequence). This CDR3 has 12 residues. Trimming cost V 6 bases and J 10 bases, with 15 bases left between them. As DNA, the CDR3 is TGTGCCAGCAGAGAAAGCCTGGTGGACCAGTACTTC. Translation gives CASRESLVDQYF.

The chain couples TRBV4-1 to TRBJ2-5; D is undetermined. The CDR3 loop spans 14 amino acids. Germline V lookup: CDR1 MGHRA, CDR2 YSYEKL. V lost 3 bases and J lost 4, with 12 bases in between. The CDR3 coding sequence is TGCGCCAGCAGCCAGCAAACTTTTGTAGAGACCCAGTACTTC. Translated, it gives CASSQQTFVETQYF.

In this sample, this clonotype turned up a few times. The rearrangement uses TRBV7-6 and TRBJ2-2; no clear D gene. Trimming removed 1 base at V and 4 bases at J, with 7 bases between. The CDR3 runs to 14 residues. Germline assignment: CDR1 SGHVS and CDR2 FNYEAQ. The CDR3 sequence: CASSLEVSTGELFF. CDR3 nucleotide sequence: TGTGCCAGCAGCTTAGAGGTCTCCACCGGGGAGCTGTTTTTT.

The rearrangement links TRBV19 to TRBJ2-2, with 10 bases that match TRBD1. This CDR3 is 16 amino acids long. In germline, CDR1 is LNHDA, CDR2 SQIVND (reference sequence). V shed 6 bases and J 3 bases; nucleotides not matched to a gene: 7. CDR3 region: CASRPLDRGDTGELFF. The DNA for the CDR3 is TGTGCCAGTAGACCTCTGGACAGGGGGGACACCGGGGAGCTGTTTTTT. The full variable domain, rest sourced from reference TRBV19 and TRBJ2-2, is DGGITQSPKYLFRKEGQNVTLSCEQNLNHDAMYWYRQDPGQGLRLIYYSQIVNDFQKGDIAEGYSVSREKKESFPLTVTSAQKNPTAFYLCASRPLDRGDTGELFFGEGSRLTVL.

This clonotype was observed at least ten times. The CDR3 DNA reads TGCGCCAGCAGCTTAGGACAGGGGAATTCACCCCTCCACTTT. Protein product: CASSLGQGNSPLHF. The rearrangement links TRBV5-1 to TRBJ1-6; 9 bases match TRBD1. J lost 7 bases, V lost 2 bases, and 1 base had no gene match. CDR1 is SGHRS and CDR2 is YFSETQ in the germline V gene. The CDR3 is 14 residues long.

This clonotype was detected a few times. This chain joins TRBV5-1 and TRBJ2-3; 11 bases line up with TRBD2. The V gene end was trimmed by 0 bases and the J gene end by 3 bases; junction bases not matched to a gene: 6. Germline assignment: CDR1 SGHRS and CDR2 YFSETQ. This CDR3 region has 17 residues. The CDR3 sequence: CASSLGLAGSTTDTQYF. CDR3 nucleotides: TGCGCCAGCAGCTTGGGACTAGCGGGGTCAACAACAGATACGCAGTATTTT.

This clonotype was counted a few times. This chain connects TRBV7-3 to TRBJ2-1; 12 nucleotides agree with TRBD2. The CDR3 runs 15 residues. Looked up from germline, CDR1 is SGHTA and CDR2 is FQGTGA. V gave up 5 bases and J gave up 7 bases; unmatched junction bases: 6. The CDR3 loop reads CASSLLAGGWNEQFF. The CDR3 nucleotides are TGTGCCAGCAGCCTCCTAGCGGGAGGGTGGAATGAGCAGTTCTTC.